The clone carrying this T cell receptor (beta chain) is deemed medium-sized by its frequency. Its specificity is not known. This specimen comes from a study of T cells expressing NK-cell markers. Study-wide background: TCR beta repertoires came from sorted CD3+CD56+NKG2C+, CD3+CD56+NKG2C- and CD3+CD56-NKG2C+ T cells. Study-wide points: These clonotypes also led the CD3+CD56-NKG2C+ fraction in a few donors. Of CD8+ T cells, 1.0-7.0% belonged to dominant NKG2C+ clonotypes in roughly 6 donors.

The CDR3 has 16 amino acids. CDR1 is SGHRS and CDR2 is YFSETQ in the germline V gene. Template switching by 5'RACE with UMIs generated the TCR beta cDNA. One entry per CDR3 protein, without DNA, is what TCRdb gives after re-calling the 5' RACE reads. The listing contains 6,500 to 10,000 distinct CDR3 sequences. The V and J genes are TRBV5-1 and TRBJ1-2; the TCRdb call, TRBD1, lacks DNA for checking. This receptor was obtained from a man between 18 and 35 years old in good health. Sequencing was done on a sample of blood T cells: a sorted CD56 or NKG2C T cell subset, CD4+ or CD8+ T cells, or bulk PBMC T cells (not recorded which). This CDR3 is CASSRPSGTGLYGYTF. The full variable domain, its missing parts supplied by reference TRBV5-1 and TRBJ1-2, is KAGVTQTPRYLIKTRGQQVTLSCSPISGHRSVSWYQQTPGQGLQFLFEYFSETQRNKGNFPGRFSGRQFSNSRSEMNVSTLELGDSALYLCASSRPSGTGLYGYTFGSGTRLTVV.